This T cell receptor (beta chain) was captured in a study of cytomegalovirus exposure and HLA in healthy donors. The data were produced by immunoSEQ multiplex PCR, yet TCRdb's version contains in-frame clones alone and is incomplete. The sample includes roughly 70,000 clones, over 90% of them seen just once. Remarks on this clone: Its target is unknown.

There are 14 residues in the CDR3. The V end was cut by 6 bases, the J end by 4 bases, with 15 bases between. In germline, CDR1 is MDHEN, CDR2 SYDVKM. Findings of the study overall: The study flagged approximately 180 TCR beta chains as cytomegalovirus-associated. The finding came from a later analysis; first-cohort TCR clusters tended to co-occur in the 130 or so validation repertoires. Accounts indicate the classifier identified cytomegalovirus status with strong specificity and sensitivity.

The sample consisted of PBMCs. The chain links TRBV28 to TRBJ1-1; D perhaps matches TRBD1 (5 bases). The sequence derives from a woman between 18 and 30 years old in good health and CMV-seropositive. Here the CDR3 reads CASSLLGGGTEAFF. The DNA of the CDR3 is TGTGCCAGCAGCCTACTTGGGGGAGGCACTGAAGCTTTCTTT.